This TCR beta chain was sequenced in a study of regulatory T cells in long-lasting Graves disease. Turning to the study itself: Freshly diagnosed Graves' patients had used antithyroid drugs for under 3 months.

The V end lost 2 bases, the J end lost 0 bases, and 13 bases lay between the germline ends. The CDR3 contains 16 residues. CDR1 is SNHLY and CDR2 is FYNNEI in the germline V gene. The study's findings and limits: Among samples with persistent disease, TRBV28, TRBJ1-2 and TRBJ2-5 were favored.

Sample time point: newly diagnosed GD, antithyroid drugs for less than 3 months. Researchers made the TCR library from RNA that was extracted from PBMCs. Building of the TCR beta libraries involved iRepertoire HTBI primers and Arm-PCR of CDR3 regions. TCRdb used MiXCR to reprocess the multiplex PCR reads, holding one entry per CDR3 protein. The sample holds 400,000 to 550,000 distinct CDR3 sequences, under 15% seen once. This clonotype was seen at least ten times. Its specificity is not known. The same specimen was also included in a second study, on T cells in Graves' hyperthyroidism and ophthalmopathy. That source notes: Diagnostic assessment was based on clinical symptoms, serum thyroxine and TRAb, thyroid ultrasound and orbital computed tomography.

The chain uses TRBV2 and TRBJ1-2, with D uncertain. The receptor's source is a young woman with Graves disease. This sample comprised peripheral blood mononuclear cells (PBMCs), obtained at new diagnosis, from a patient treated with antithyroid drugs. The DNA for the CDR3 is TGTGCCAGCAGTGAATGGGAGGGAAAAGCTAACTATGGCTACACCTTC. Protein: CASSEWEGKANYGYTF. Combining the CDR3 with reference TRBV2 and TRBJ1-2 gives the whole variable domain EPEVTQTPSHQVTQMGQEVILRCVPISNHLYFYWYRQILGQKVEFLVSFYNNEISEKSEIFDDQFSVERPDGSNFTLKIRSTKLEDSAMYFCASSEWEGKANYGYTFGSGTRLTVV.